Listed below are T cell receptor beta chains from one sample, sequenced in a study of T cell responses to AZD1222 COVID-19 vaccine. TCRdb's copy holds only in-frame clones and misses some; the assay was immunoSEQ multiplex PCR. The table lists 86,000 or so clones, under 95% of them singletons, with more than 9% in the top ten. Sequenced here: peripheral blood, sampled 28 days after the second AZD1222 dose. These receptors originate from an adult who received the AZD1222 COVID-19 vaccine. The CDR3 runs from the conserved cysteine through the conserved F or W. D genes are given only for firm matches.

TRBV5-1 | NA | CASSFGTTIGNTIYF
TRBV9 | TRBD1 | CASSAPGTGFFGELFF
TRBV16 | NA | CASSQLQGKDQPQHF
TRBV2 | NA | CASSDLAEAFF
TRBV5-6 | NA | CASSLGSGGELFF
TRBV6-5 | NA | CASSRGISYEQYF
TRBV6-2/TRBV6-3 | NA | CASSYFPYNEQFF
TRBV5-1 | TRBD1 | CASSLDVVGQGHNEQFF
TRBV7-2 | NA | CASSPTVGGQETQYF
TRBV11-2 | NA | CASSLQLSNTEAFF
TRBV19 | NA | CATFDPRGATGANVLTF
TRBV11-2 | TRBD2 | CASSLENGRVRETQYF
TRBV7-3 | TRBD1 | CASSPGQGPYGYTF
TRBV29-1 | NA | CSVETRGRNTEAFF
TRBV7-9 | TRBD2 | CAGSGGSSYEQYF
TRBV7-8 | NA | CASSLGWGAAGELFF
TRBV7-9 | NA | CASSLNRVWISGGYTF
TRBV3-1/TRBV3-2 | NA | CASSQDYGGQPQHF
TRBV24-1 | NA | CATSDLGAGHLGTEAFF
TRBV19 | NA | CASSMGRSSSYEQYF
TRBV11-3 | TRBD2 | CASSLLAGGPDTQYF
TRBV7-2 | TRBD2 | CASSPWREGRDTQYF
TRBV13 | NA | CASSFLAAPTDEQFF
TRBV14 | TRBD1 | CASSQDQGKTGGRVGYTF
TRBV18 | TRBD1 | CASSPQDRVDGYTF
TRBV10-3 | NA | CAISVHNEQFF
TRBV19 | NA | CASSIQYDSGQFF
TRBV13 | TRBD2 | CASSSYPGGNEQFF
TRBV18 | NA | CASSPGGDFYTEAFF
TRBV19 | NA | CASSQGLAFPIPYEQYF
TRBV2 | TRBD1 | CARSDPLPHRGRETQYF
TRBV9 | NA | CASSVDSGNTIYF
TRBV5-1 | TRBD2 | CASSRGLADDTDTQYF
TRBV5-6 | NA | CASSLAPVSGNTIYF
TRBV20-1 | NA | CSATPLGPYTF
TRBV30 | NA | CAWYRGAGNTIYF
TRBV29-1 | NA | CSPSREDSNQPQHF
TRBV11-1 | TRBD2 | CASSLRAGVINEQFF
TRBV7-9 | TRBD1 | CASSPPGTGGTEAFF
TRBV9 | NA | CASSVAVGQPQHF
TRBV9 | NA | CASSQMGFNYGYTF
TRBV30 | TRBD1 | CAWRSYRGPNTEAFF
TRBV4-2 | TRBD1 | CASSQRQGLNSPLHF
TRBV27 | NA | CASSSLGLFTEAFF
TRBV7-3 | TRBD1 | CASSKTDRGQETQYF
TRBV11-2 | NA | CASTPRGNTEAFF
TRBV3-1/TRBV3-2 | NA | CASSQQATSYEQYF
TRBV28 | NA | CASSLRHSGRTF
TRBV7-3 | NA | CASSFGQINSPLHF
TRBV28 | NA | CASSPGDGTYSNQPQHF
TRBV7-3 | NA | CASSPTRARGGNTEAFF
TRBV5-4 | NA | CASSSKGFNTGELFF
TRBV6-2/TRBV6-3 | NA | CASSSTETYNEQFF
TRBV2 | NA | CASSSDRGSYNEQFF
TRBV28 | TRBD2 | CASSLSGGSYEQYF